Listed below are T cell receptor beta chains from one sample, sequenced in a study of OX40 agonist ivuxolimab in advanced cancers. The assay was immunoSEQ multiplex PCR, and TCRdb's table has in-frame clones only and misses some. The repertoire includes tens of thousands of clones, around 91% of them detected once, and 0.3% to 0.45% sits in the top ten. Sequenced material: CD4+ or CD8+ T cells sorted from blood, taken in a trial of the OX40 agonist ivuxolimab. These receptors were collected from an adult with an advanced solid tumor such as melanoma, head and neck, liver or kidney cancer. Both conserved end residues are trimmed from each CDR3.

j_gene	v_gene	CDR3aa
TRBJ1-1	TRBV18	ASLTVNTEAF
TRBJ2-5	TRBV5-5	ASSLGGAGTQETQY
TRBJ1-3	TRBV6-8	ASSWDRGNTIY
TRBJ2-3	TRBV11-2	ASSLGSGGSTDTQY
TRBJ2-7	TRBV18	ASSPPTLREQY
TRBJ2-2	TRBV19	ASSTTTGVGGELF
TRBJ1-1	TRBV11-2	ASSLGMGTGTEAF
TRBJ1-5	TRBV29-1	SVGARDQPQH
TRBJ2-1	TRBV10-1	ASRSIGNRNEQF
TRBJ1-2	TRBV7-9	ASSLVDGGYT